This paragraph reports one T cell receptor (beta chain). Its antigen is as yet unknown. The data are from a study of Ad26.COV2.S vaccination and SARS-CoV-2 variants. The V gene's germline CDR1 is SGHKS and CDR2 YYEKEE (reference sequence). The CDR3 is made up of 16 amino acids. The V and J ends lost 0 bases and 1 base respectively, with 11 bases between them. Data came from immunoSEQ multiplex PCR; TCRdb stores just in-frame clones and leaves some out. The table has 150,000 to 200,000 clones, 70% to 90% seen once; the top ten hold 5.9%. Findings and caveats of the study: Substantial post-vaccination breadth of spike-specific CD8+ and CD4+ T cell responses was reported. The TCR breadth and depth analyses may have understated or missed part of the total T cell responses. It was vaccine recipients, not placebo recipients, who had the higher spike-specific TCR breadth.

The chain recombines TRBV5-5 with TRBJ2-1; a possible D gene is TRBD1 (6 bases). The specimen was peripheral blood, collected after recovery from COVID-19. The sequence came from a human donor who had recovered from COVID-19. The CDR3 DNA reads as TGTGCCAGCAGCTTGGGGCTGGGACATTCCTACAATGAGCAGTTCTTC. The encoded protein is CASSLGLGHSYNEQFF.